A single sample is the source of the 31 T cell receptor beta chains below, sequenced in a study of CD8+ T cells in alopecia areata. RNA extraction and reverse transcription yielded cDNA as sequencing template. Method: immunoSEQ multiplex PCR; TCRdb's copy keeps in-frame clones and lacks some. Here the sample spans about 250,000 clones, 60% being singletons. Treatment: oral pan-JAK inhibitor, 5-10 mg twice daily. The sequenced sample was CD4+ T cells sorted from blood, obtained around week 54, from a patient treated with tofacitinib. These receptor sequences come from a human donor with alopecia areata.

The J gene is TRBJ1-2, the V gene TRBV9; 7 bases are shared with TRBD1. V lost 3 bases to trimming and J lost 4 bases; unmatched junction nucleotides: 6. The CDR3 sequence is 14 residues long. The germline CDR1 and CDR2 sequences are SGDLS and YYNGEE. CDR3: CASSARQGSYGYTF. DNA of the CDR3: TGTGCCAGCAGCGCCAGACAGGGTTCCTATGGCTACACCTTC.

V usage is TRBV2 and J usage is TRBJ1-5; 7 nucleotides match TRBD1. V shed 1 base and J 1 base; nucleotides not matched to a gene: 7. This CDR3 is 17 amino acids long. CDR1 and CDR2 from the germline V gene are SNHLY and FYNNEI. In DNA form, the CDR3 reads TGTGCCAGCAGTGAAGGGTGGACAGGTTCAAGCAATCAGCCCCAGCATTTT. Translated: CASSEGWTGSSNQPQHF.

The gene calls are TRBV2 and TRBJ2-7; D ambiguous. Per germline, CDR1 SNHLY and CDR2 FYNNEI. Trimming removed 0 bases from V and 5 bases from J, with 14 bases in between. The CDR3 runs 15 residues. The CDR3 spells CASSEALRHADEQYF. The DNA for the CDR3 is TGTGCCAGCAGTGAAGCGCTTAGGCACGCAGACGAGCAGTACTTC.

This clone was seen a few times. This rearrangement joins TRBV4-1 to TRBJ2-3, with 11 positions matching TRBD2. This CDR3 spans 16 amino acids. The J segment lost 2 bases and the V segment lost 4 bases, leaving 5 bases of the junction unmatched. Per the germline V gene, CDR1 is MGHRA and CDR2 is YSYEKL. This CDR3 is CASSPGTSGSTDTQYF. CDR3 nucleotides: TGCGCCAGCAGCCCAGGGACTAGCGGTTCCACAGATACGCAGTATTTT.

This clone was counted only a few times. The rearrangement links TRBV6-5 to TRBJ2-1; D may be TRBD1 (5 bases). This CDR3 region has 14 residues. Germline V CDR1 and CDR2: MNHEY, SVGAGI. V shed 0 bases and J shed 9 bases, with 12 bases lying between them. CDR3 DNA sequence: TGTGCCAGCAGTTACTCGATGTCAGACAGTGAGCAGTTCTTC. Its translation is CASSYSMSDSEQFF.

The gene calls are TRBV19 and TRBJ1-2; a weak D match, TRBD1 (5 bases). The CDR3 runs 14 residues. Deletions cut 7 bases from V and 4 bases from J, with 16 bases between. CDR1 and CDR2 from the germline V gene are LNHDA and SQIVND (reference sequence). The CDR3 sequence is CASTHVGETYGYTF. CDR3 nucleotides: TGTGCCAGTACCCACGTGGGGGAGACCTATGGCTACACCTTC.

The chain uses TRBV30 and TRBJ1-2, with D unresolved. Looked up from germline, CDR1 is GTSNPN and CDR2 is SVGIG (reference sequence). This CDR3 region has 11 residues. V was shortened by 0 bases and J by 13 bases, with 12 bases between the two germline ends. The CDR3 protein is CAWSVQVGLTF. The CDR3 DNA reads TGTGCCTGGAGTGTACAAGTGGGCCTCACCTTC.

This clone was seen only once. This chain links TRBV5-1 with TRBJ2-2; D gene ambiguous. The CDR3 has 13 residues. CDR1 and CDR2 from the germline V gene are SGHRS and YFSETQ. Trimming removed 7 bases from V and 1 base from J, with 8 bases in between. CDR3 DNA sequence: TGCGCCAGCTATCAAGGGAACACCGGGGAGCTGTTTTTT. Translation gives CASYQGNTGELFF.

This chain uses TRBV11-2 with TRBJ2-7; no reliable D call. This CDR3 is built from 14 residues. Trimming removed 5 bases from V and 1 base from J, with 12 bases in between. Germline V gives CDR1 SGHAT, CDR2 FQNNGV. CDR3 nucleotide sequence: TGTGCCAGCAGCACCGGAAGATCATCCTACGAGCAGTACTTC. Translation gives CASSTGRSSYEQYF. The full variable domain, completed using reference TRBV11-2 and TRBJ2-7, is EAGVAQSPRYKIIEKRQSVAFWCNPISGHATLYWYQQILGQGPKLLIQFQNNGVVDDSQLPKDRFSAERLKGVDSTLKIQPAKLEDSAVYLCASSTGRSSYEQYFGPGTRLTVT.

The table lists this clone with a few counts. CDR3 sequence: CASSAREGPQHF. DNA of the CDR3: TGTGCCAGCTCCGCTCGGGAGGGGCCCCAGCATTTT. This chain links TRBV18 with TRBJ1-5; no reliable D call. The length of the CDR3 is 12 residues. From germline, CDR1 is KGHSH and CDR2 LQKENI. Trimming took 6 bases from V and 9 from J, leaving 12 bases between them.

This clone appeared a single time. This sample includes further DNA sequences coding for the same CDR3. The genes are TRBV20-1 and TRBJ1-3; a possible D gene is TRBD1 (5 bases). In germline, CDR1 is DFQATT, CDR2 SNEGSKA (reference sequence). V lost 6 bases to trimming and J lost 4 bases, with 7 bases between them. The CDR3 length is 11 residues. The CDR3 nucleotides read TGCAGTGCGAGGGGCGGAAACACCATATATTTT. It codes for CSARGGNTIYF.

The chain employs TRBV6-1 and TRBJ1-2; D call uncertain. The CDR3 loop spans 13 amino acids. V shed 1 base and J shed 4 bases, with 7 bases lying between them. Germline V CDR1 and CDR2: MNHNS, SASEGT. CDR3 sequence: CASSEGEIYGYTF. CDR3 nucleotide sequence: TGTGCCAGCAGTGAAGGGGAGATCTATGGCTACACCTTC.

This rearrangement joins TRBV5-1 to TRBJ2-5, with D possibly being TRBD1 (6 bases). This CDR3 is built from 14 residues. The V end was cut by 0 bases, the J end by 5 bases, with 11 bases between. Looked up from germline, CDR1 is SGHRS and CDR2 is YFSETQ. This CDR3 is CASSLAQGLETQYF. DNA of the CDR3: TGCGCCAGCAGCTTGGCACAGGGTCTTGAGACCCAGTACTTC.

The V gene is TRBV6-5, the J gene TRBJ1-1; D uncertain. In germline, CDR1 is MNHEY, CDR2 SVGAGI. This CDR3 comprises 12 residues. V shed 5 bases and J shed 6 bases, with 10 bases lying between them. The CDR3 DNA is TGTGCCAGCAGTGAAGTCTTACCTGAAGCTTTCTTT. It yields the protein CASSEVLPEAFF.

The J gene is TRBJ1-6, the V gene TRBV2; the D is unclear. V lost 3 bases and J 7 bases, leaving 13 bases between the germline ends. Germline CDR1 and CDR2: SNHLY and FYNNEI. CDR3 length: 15 amino acids. This CDR3 is CASSDAGLRNSPLHF. CDR3 sequence (DNA): TGTGCCAGCAGTGATGCCGGACTCAGGAATTCACCCCTCCACTTT.

The J gene is TRBJ1-2, the V gene TRBV19; D gene ambiguous. The CDR3 extends over 15 amino acids. Trimming removed 7 bases from V and 4 bases from J, with 19 bases in between. Looked up from germline, CDR1 is LNHDA and CDR2 is SQIVND (reference sequence). The CDR3 coding sequence is TGTGCCAGTATCGTTAACGGAAAATCCAGCTATGGCTACACCTTC. Translation: CASIVNGKSSYGYTF.

The chain employs TRBV7-2 and TRBJ2-7; D might be TRBD2 (7 bases). CDR1 is SGHTA and CDR2 is FQGNSA in the germline V gene. This CDR3 comprises 15 residues. With 2 bases removed from V and 4 bases from J, the gap between germline ends came to 15 bases. CDR3 loop: CASSLTGGQAYEQYF. For the CDR3, the DNA is TGTGCCAGCAGCTTAACGGGGGGCCAGGCGTACGAGCAGTACTTC.

This clone turned up a few times. This chain uses TRBV25-1 with TRBJ1-5; 8 nucleotides match TRBD1. The V and J ends lost 5 bases and 5 bases, in that order; junction bases with no gene match: 5. This CDR3 has 14 amino acids. Germline V gene lookup returns CDR1 MGHDK and CDR2 SYGVNS. Written as DNA, the CDR3 is TGTGCCAGCAGTTCAACAGGGGGAGATCAGCCCCAGCATTTT. Its translation: CASSSTGGDQPQHF.

V and J are TRBV30 and TRBJ2-6; 7 bases agree with TRBD1. The V gene end was trimmed by 3 bases and the J gene end by 0 bases; junction bases not matched to a gene: 2. This CDR3 is built from 15 residues. Germline lookup yields CDR1 GTSNPN and CDR2 SVGIG (reference sequence). The CDR3 region is CAWSRTGSGANVLTF. CDR3 DNA: TGTGCCTGGAGCCGGACAGGCTCTGGGGCCAACGTCCTGACTTTC.

Turning to this clone: One end of the junction is discordant with germline, which a read error may explain. The chain uses TRBV29-1 and TRBJ1-2; possible D gene TRBD1, 5 bases. Germline loops: CDR1 SQVTM, CDR2 ANQGSEA. The CDR3 runs 14 residues. The chain's CDR3 is CSVEAGVANYGYTF. The DNA of the CDR3 is TGCAGCGTCGAAGCGGGGGTGGCTAACTATGGCTACACCTTC.

The chain uses TRBV4-3 and TRBJ1-4; D is perhaps TRBD1 (6 bases). The V gene's germline CDR1 is LGHNA and CDR2 YSLEER. This CDR3 spans 13 amino acids. The V end lost 4 bases, the J end lost 5 bases, and 8 bases lay between the germline ends. DNA for the CDR3: TGCGCCAGCAGCCTCGGACAGAATGAAAAACTGTTTTTT. Translated: CASSLGQNEKLFF.

This clone was observed once. The J gene is TRBJ2-6, the V gene TRBV27; TRBD1 is a possible D gene (6 bases). CDR3 length: 16 residues. V gave up 8 bases and J gave up 3 bases, with 17 bases separating them. Germline V gene sequence: CDR1 MNHEY, CDR2 SMNVEV (reference sequence). The CDR3: CASGNFRGIGANVLTF. The CDR3 DNA reads TGTGCCAGCGGTAACTTCAGGGGTATTGGGGCCAACGTCCTGACTTTC. Combining the CDR3 with reference TRBV27 and TRBJ2-6 gives the whole variable domain EAQVTQNPRYLITVTGKKLTVTCSQNMNHEYMSWYRQDPGLGLRQIYYSMNVEVTDKGDVPEGYKVSRKEKRNFPLILESPSPNQTSLYFCASGNFRGIGANVLTFGAGSRLTVL.

The chain combines TRBV25-1 with TRBJ2-7, with 7 bases that match TRBD1. CDR1 is MGHDK, CDR2 SYGVNS, per germline. Trimming at V came to 3 bases and at J to 2 bases, leaving 4 bases not matched to a gene. The length of the CDR3 is 14 residues. The CDR3 is CASSDDRETYEQYF. For the CDR3, the DNA is TGTGCCAGCAGTGACGACAGGGAAACCTACGAGCAGTACTTC.

This clone was counted a few times. The V and J genes are TRBV5-1 and TRBJ2-3, with 7 bases identical to TRBD2. The CDR3 is 14 amino acids. Germline loops: CDR1 SGHRS, CDR2 YFSETQ. Trimming at V came to 4 bases and at J to 9 bases, leaving 11 bases not matched to a gene. The CDR3 coding sequence is TGCGCCAGCAGCCTAAGGGACTACGCCGACACGCAGTATTTT. Translating gives CASSLRDYADTQYF.

The rearrangement joins TRBV6-1 to TRBJ1-5; D unclear. Germline CDR1 reads MNHNS; CDR2 reads SASEGT. The V gene lost 2 bases and the J gene lost 2 bases, with 4 bases spanning the gap. This CDR3 region has 13 residues. In DNA form, the CDR3 reads TGTGCCAGCAGTGAAATGGGCAATCAGCCCCAGCATTTT. Translated: CASSEMGNQPQHF.

This chain joins TRBV27 and TRBJ1-6, with TRBD1 matching 7 bases. This CDR3 spans 18 amino acids. CDR1 is MNHEY, CDR2 SMNVEV, per germline (reference sequence). V shed 4 bases and J 5 bases; nucleotides not matched to a gene: 14. The CDR3 DNA reads as TGTGCCAGCAGTTCGGCACAGGGGCGCGACGGTCATAATTCACCCCTCCACTTT. Encoded protein: CASSSAQGRDGHNSPLHF.

The gene calls are TRBV29-1 and TRBJ2-7, with D perhaps TRBD1 (8 bases). V gave up 2 bases and J gave up 10 bases, with 15 bases separating them. The CDR3 has 12 amino acids. Per germline, CDR1 SQVTM and CDR2 ANQGSEA. The CDR3 spells CSVELQGGKQYF. In nucleotides, the CDR3 is TGCAGCGTTGAATTACAGGGGGGGAAACAGTACTTC.

The V and J genes are TRBV6-1 and TRBJ2-7, with 8 bases lining up with TRBD2. J lost 2 bases, V lost 3 bases, and 6 bases had no gene match. The CDR3 has 15 residues. Germline-derived CDR1 and CDR2 are MNHNS and SASEGT. The CDR3 sequence is CASSDYSGGPYEQYF. DNA of the CDR3: TGTGCCAGCAGTGACTACAGCGGGGGCCCCTACGAGCAGTACTTC.

This chain connects TRBV7-2 to TRBJ2-3, with a weak D call TRBD1 (6 bases). The CDR3 covers 16 residues. CDR1 SGHTA and CDR2 FQGNSA come from the germline V gene. The V gene lost 1 base and the J gene lost 2 bases, with 13 bases spanning the gap. The CDR3, as DNA: TGTGCCAGCAGCTTAGGCGTCGGACAGCTCACAGATACGCAGTATTTT. This codes for CASSLGVGQLTDTQYF.

This sequence joins TRBV7-3 and TRBJ1-1; 8 nucleotides agree with TRBD1. V lost 0 bases, J lost 0 bases, and 0 bases stayed unmatched. Germline CDR1 reads SGHTA; CDR2 reads FQGTGA. The CDR3 totals 15 residues. As DNA, the CDR3 is TGTGCCAGCAGCTTAACCAGGGGGCTGAACACTGAAGCTTTCTTT. Encoded protein: CASSLTRGLNTEAFF.

In this sample, this clone turned up many times. The genes are TRBV2 and TRBJ2-3, with no clear D. The CDR3 length is 17 residues. Trimming cost V 1 base and J 0 bases, with 14 bases left between them. CDR1 SNHLY and CDR2 FYNNEI come from the germline V gene. As DNA, the CDR3 is TGTGCCAGCAGTGAAGTTACATCCATACGCAGCACAGATACGCAGTATTTT. Its translation: CASSEVTSIRSTDTQYF.